This record concerns one T cell receptor beta chain sequence. Adults between about 18 and 95 years of age took part from fewer than 30 US areas. Cohort placement rested on clinical history that participants reported themselves. All recovered Cohort 3 donors got two negative PCRs, got clearance, or saw symptom resolution. These data belong to a study of blood T cell repertoires in COVID-19. Study-level information: T cells, B-cell-depleted T cells, or PBMCs supplied cDNA or gDNA.

The CDR3 loop spans 14 amino acids. CDR1 SGHTA and CDR2 FQGNSA come from the germline V gene. Trimming took off 6 bases at V and 0 bases at J, with 11 bases between the two ends. Generated by immunoSEQ multiplex PCR, the TCRdb table keeps only in-frame clones and is missing some. Of roughly 250,000 clones listed, 90% to 95% are singletons. This clonotype was sampled from a woman aged 18-29 years who had recovered from COVID-19. The sample taken for sequencing was PBMCs or T cells enriched from blood (not recorded which). The chain employs TRBV7-2 and TRBJ1-2, with D tentatively TRBD1 (5 bases). CDR3 sequence (DNA): TGTGCCAGCAGTCCCACAGGAACTAACTATGGCTACACCTTC. This translates into CASSPTGTNYGYTF.